The clone carrying this T cell receptor (beta chain) showed up just once. The target antigen is unknown. These data originate in a study of OX40 agonist ivuxolimab in advanced cancers. Study details: Anti-PD-1, anti-PD-L1 or anti-CTLA-4 therapy given earlier was allowed, and 35% to 50% had some.

Notes on the study in general: Antigen specificity was not determined for the expanded peripheral T cells.

This CDR3 region has 13 residues. V lost 6 bases to trimming and J lost 7 bases, with 13 bases between them. CDR1 and CDR2 (germline): SNHLY, FYNNEI. Method: immunoSEQ multiplex PCR; TCRdb's copy keeps in-frame clones and lacks some. The sample records about 32,000 clones, roughly 79% being singletons. The clonotype was recovered from an adult with an advanced solid tumor such as melanoma, head and neck, liver or kidney cancer. The chain combines TRBV2 with TRBJ2-1; D possibly corresponds to TRBD1 (6 bases). The input for sequencing was CD4+ or CD8+ T cells sorted from blood, taken in a trial of the OX40 agonist ivuxolimab. DNA for the CDR3: TGTGCCAGCAGCGAAATACAGGGAAATGAGCAGTTCTTC. It encodes CASSEIQGNEQFF.